These 20 T cell receptor beta chains originate from one sample sequenced in a study of blood T cell repertoires in COVID-19. Profiling relied on immunoSEQ multiplex PCR, and the TCRdb table lists in-frame clones only, not all of them. The repertoire holds about 250,000 clones, with 85% to 90% as singletons. Sample: peripheral blood. The receptors stem from a woman aged 60-70 years with COVID-19, enrolled during active disease.

V and J are TRBV24-1 and TRBJ2-7; D is unclear. Deletions cut 9 bases from V and 3 bases from J, with 14 bases between. Germline V gene data show CDR1 as KGHDR and CDR2 as SFDVKD. The CDR3 spans 13 residues. CDR3 protein: CATPVGLGYEQYF. As DNA, the CDR3 is TGTGCCACCCCAGTCGGTCTAGGCTACGAGCAGTACTTC.

The chain employs TRBV7-2 and TRBJ1-5; 7 bases agree with TRBD1. V lost 5 bases to trimming and J lost 4 bases; unmatched junction nucleotides: 8. The CDR3 extends over 15 amino acids. In germline, CDR1 is SGHTA, CDR2 FQGNSA. The DNA for the CDR3 is TGTGCCAGCAGCGCGATGGGACAGCCTAATCAGCCCCAGCATTTT. Residues: CASSAMGQPNQPQHF.

This clone was picked up one time. The genes are TRBV19 and TRBJ2-5; the match to TRBD2 covers 10 bases. This CDR3 spans 17 amino acids. V lost 1 base, J lost 1 base, and 6 bases stayed unmatched. Germline V gene lookup returns CDR1 LNHDA and CDR2 SQIVND (reference sequence). The CDR3 DNA follows: TGTGCCAGTAGTATAGCCGGTAGCGGGGGGTCCCAAGAGACCCAGTACTTC. This codes for CASSIAGSGGSQETQYF.

The sample holds one count of this clone. The chain links TRBV7-8 to TRBJ1-5; tentatively, D is TRBD1 (5 bases). Germline V CDR1 and CDR2: SGHVS, FQNEAQ. With 5 bases removed from V and 4 bases from J, the gap between germline ends came to 12 bases. The CDR3 has 14 amino acids. The CDR3 DNA reads TGTGCCAGCAGCCTCGGGGGAAGGAATCAGCCCCAGCATTTT. Translation gives CASSLGGRNQPQHF.

V gene TRBV5-4 combines with J gene TRBJ2-1; 11 positions agree with TRBD1. Germline CDR1 SGHNT, CDR2 YYREEE (reference sequence). The CDR3 has 18 residues. After removal of 4 bases from V and 7 bases from J, the junction contained 16 bases not matched to a gene. CDR3 bases: TGTGCCAGCAGCCCAACTGCCCTCGGACAGGGGGCCTGGAATGAGCAGTTCTTC. This sequence encodes CASSPTALGQGAWNEQFF.

In this sample, this clone turned up once. The chain joins TRBV5-4 to TRBJ2-5; possible D gene TRBD2, 5 bases. V was trimmed by 5 bases and J by 1 base, leaving 12 bases between them. Looked up from germline, CDR1 is SGHNT and CDR2 is YYREEE (reference sequence). The CDR3 spans 14 residues. The CDR3 region is CASSLEGGQETQYF. The CDR3 coding sequence is TGTGCCAGCAGTCTAGAAGGAGGCCAAGAGACCCAGTACTTC.

Here the CDR3 reads CASSPPGHHSNQPQHF. DNA for the CDR3: TGTGCCAGCTCACCACCGGGACACCATAGCAATCAGCCCCAGCATTTT. V usage is TRBV18 and J usage is TRBJ1-5; D may be TRBD1 (6 bases). V was trimmed by 0 bases and J by 0 bases, leaving 9 bases between them. The CDR3 is 16 amino acids. The V gene's germline CDR1 is KGHSH and CDR2 LQKENI.

The chain links TRBV7-9 to TRBJ2-2, with a tentative D call TRBD1 (5 bases). The CDR3 runs to 15 residues. V shed 6 bases and J shed 5 bases, with 16 bases lying between them. Germline lookup yields CDR1 SEHNR and CDR2 FQNEAQ (reference sequence). The CDR3 reads CASSPRVPSTGELFF. In DNA, the CDR3 is TGTGCCAGCAGTCCCAGGGTCCCCTCAACCGGGGAGCTGTTTTTT. Supplemented by reference TRBV7-9 and TRBJ2-2, the full variable domain reads DTGVSQNPRHKITKRGQNVTFRCDPISEHNRLYWYRQTLGQGPEFLTYFQNEAQLEKSRLLSDRFSAERPKGSFSTLEIQRTEQGDSAMYLCASSPRVPSTGELFFGEGSRLTVL.

The chain employs TRBV19 and TRBJ1-1, with a weak D call TRBD1 (5 bases). Trimming shortened V by 3 bases and J by 6 bases, and 11 bases separated the two germline ends. The CDR3 sequence is 13 residues long. Germline loops: CDR1 LNHDA, CDR2 SQIVND (reference sequence). CDR3 coding DNA: TGTGCCAGTAGTATCGGGGGGGAAGCTGAAGCTTTCTTT. Encoded protein: CASSIGGEAEAFF.

This rearrangement joins TRBV6-5 to TRBJ1-6, with D perhaps matching TRBD1 (5 bases). V lost 7 bases to trimming and J lost 8 bases, with 12 bases between them. The CDR3 length is 13 residues. Germline CDR1 is MNHEY and CDR2 is SVGAGI. CDR3 loop: CASKRGVDSPLHF. Written as DNA, the CDR3 is TGTGCCAGCAAGCGGGGCGTGGATTCACCCCTCCACTTT.

This chain connects TRBV27 to TRBJ2-7; D might be TRBD1 (5 bases). The germline V gene encodes CDR1 MNHEY and CDR2 SMNVEV (reference sequence). This CDR3 is 13 amino acids long. Trimming took 8 bases from V and 3 from J, leaving 14 bases between them. The CDR3 loop is CASGSGQGYEQYF. Here the CDR3 DNA reads TGTGCCAGCGGTAGTGGGCAGGGCTACGAGCAGTACTTC.

The table lists this clone with a count of one. At one end the junction does not follow the germline gene, possibly because of a read error. The chain couples TRBV5-1 to TRBJ2-2; D gene ambiguous. CDR3 length: 12 residues. Germline V gene data show CDR1 as SGHRS and CDR2 as YFSETQ. As DNA, the CDR3 is TGCGCCAGCCGCTTCGGGACCGGGGAGCTGTTTTTT. The encoded protein is CASRFGTGELFF.

The V and J genes are TRBV15 and TRBJ1-1; the D gene is possibly TRBD1 (6 bases). The ends were cut back, 3 bases at V and 4 bases at J, with 6 bases in the middle. Germline V lookup: CDR1 LNHNV, CDR2 YYDKDF (reference sequence). This CDR3 spans 12 amino acids. CDR3 nucleotide sequence: TGTGCCACCAGCAGGGGGGCCACTGAAGCTTTCTTT. It is translated as CATSRGATEAFF.

The chain is built from TRBV10-3 and TRBJ2-2; 11 nucleotides match TRBD1. V was clipped by 5 bases and J by 5 bases; unmatched bases: 4. There are 15 residues in the CDR3. CDR1 and CDR2 (germline): ENHRY, SYGVKD. CDR3 amino acids: CAISMGQGETGELFF. In DNA, the CDR3 is TGTGCCATCAGTATGGGACAGGGGGAGACCGGGGAGCTGTTTTTT.

The rearrangement links TRBV6-6 to TRBJ1-6; possibly TRBD1 for D (5 bases). This CDR3 contains 14 residues. Trimming cost V 7 bases and J 10 bases, with 17 bases left between them. The germline gives CDR1 MNHNY, CDR2 SVGAGI (reference sequence). The CDR3 sequence is CASTRVPGGSPLHF. The CDR3 DNA sequence: TGTGCCAGCACCAGGGTTCCGGGGGGATCACCCCTCCACTTT.

Worth noting for this clone: An end of the junction differs from the germline gene, which may be a read error. The V gene is TRBV2, the J gene TRBJ1-1; D is possibly TRBD1 (5 bases). This CDR3 spans 11 amino acids. CDR1 and CDR2 from the germline V gene are SNHLY and FYNNEI. The CDR3 region has the DNA TGTGCCAGCAGTGAAGCAAAACAGGAAGGATTT. The encoded protein is CASSEAKQEGF. The variable domain in full, completed from reference TRBV2 and TRBJ1-1, reads EPEVTQTPSHQVTQMGQEVILRCVPISNHLYFYWYRQILGQKVEFLVSFYNNEISEKSEIFDDQFSVERPDGSNFTLKIRSTKLEDSAMYFCASSEAKQEGFGQGTRLTVV.

The V call is TRBV30, the J call TRBJ1-2; the D gene is possibly TRBD1 (6 bases). The germline gives CDR1 GTSNPN, CDR2 SVGIG (reference sequence). The CDR3 consists of 15 residues. The germline V and J ends were trimmed by 2 bases and 4 bases, with 17 bases remaining between them. CDR3: CAWSPMGAGSYGYTF. CDR3 nucleotide sequence: TGTGCCTGGAGTCCCATGGGGGCTGGGAGCTATGGCTACACCTTC.

The gene calls are TRBV15 and TRBJ1-1; the match to TRBD1 covers 11 bases. CDR1 is LNHNV and CDR2 is YYDKDF in the germline V gene (reference sequence). This CDR3 contains 15 residues. J gave up 4 bases and V 5 bases, and 6 bases lay outside the gene matches. The CDR3 here is CATSGGTGGVTEAFF. CDR3 sequence (DNA): TGTGCCACCAGCGGAGGGACAGGGGGGGTCACTGAAGCTTTCTTT.

CDR3 amino acids: CASSGGQAPSYEQYF. For the CDR3, the DNA is TGTGCCAGCAGCGGTGGACAGGCCCCCTCCTACGAGCAGTACTTC. This sequence joins TRBV9 and TRBJ2-7; 7 bases agree with TRBD1. The CDR3 runs 15 residues. V shed 3 bases and J 0 bases; nucleotides not matched to a gene: 6. Germline-derived CDR1 and CDR2 are SGDLS and YYNGEE.

V is TRBV27 and J is TRBJ2-5; 7 bases match TRBD1. V shed 5 bases, J shed 7 bases, and the junction held 10 bases outside the gene matches. CDR1 is MNHEY and CDR2 is SMNVEV in the germline V gene (reference sequence). The length of the CDR3 is 14 residues. The CDR3 nucleotides read TGTGCCAGCAGTGCCACAGGGGTAGGGTCGACCCAGTACTTC. It translates to CASSATGVGSTQYF.